This TCR beta chain came from a study of OX40 agonist ivuxolimab in advanced cancers. Study results and caveats: Clonal expansion from baseline to week 6 occurred in both CD4+ and CD8+ T cells. People who partly responded at 0.1-3.0 mg/kg had some of the least clonal expansion seen. CD8+ T cells (on average) carried more expanded clones than CD4+ T cells. The investigators did not determine what antigen specificity the expanded peripheral T cells had.

CDR3 size: 13 residues. Trimming removed 5 bases from V and 5 bases from J; junction bases left unmatched: 4. Germline assignment: CDR1 SNHLY and CDR2 FYNNEI. Only in-frame clones appear in the TCRdb table, and some are missing; sequencing was by immunoSEQ multiplex PCR. The sample contains tens of thousands of clones, roughly 80% of which appear only once. Worth noting for this clone: Its antigen remains unknown.

The sample in question was CD4+ or CD8+ T cells sorted from blood, obtained in a trial of the OX40 agonist ivuxolimab. The TCR was taken from an adult with an advanced solid tumor such as melanoma, head and neck, liver or kidney cancer. V gene TRBV2 combines with J gene TRBJ1-1; 8 nucleotides align to TRBD1. CDR3 in amino acids: CASSWTGSTEAFF. CDR3 DNA sequence: TGTGCCAGCAGTTGGACAGGGTCGACTGAAGCTTTCTTT.